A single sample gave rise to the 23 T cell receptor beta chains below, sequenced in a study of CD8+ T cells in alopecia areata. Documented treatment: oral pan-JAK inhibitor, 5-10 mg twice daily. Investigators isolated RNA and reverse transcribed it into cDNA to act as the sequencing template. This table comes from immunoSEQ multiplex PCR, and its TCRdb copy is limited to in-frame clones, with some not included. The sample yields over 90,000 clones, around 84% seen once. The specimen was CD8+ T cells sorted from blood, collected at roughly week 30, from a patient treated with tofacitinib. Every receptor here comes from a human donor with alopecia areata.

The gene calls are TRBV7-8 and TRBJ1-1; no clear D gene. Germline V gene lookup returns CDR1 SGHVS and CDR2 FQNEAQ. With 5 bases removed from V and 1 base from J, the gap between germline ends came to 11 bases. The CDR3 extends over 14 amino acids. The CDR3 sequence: CASSGSRGNTEAFF. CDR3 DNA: TGTGCCAGCAGCGGGTCCCGGGGGAACACTGAAGCTTTCTTT.

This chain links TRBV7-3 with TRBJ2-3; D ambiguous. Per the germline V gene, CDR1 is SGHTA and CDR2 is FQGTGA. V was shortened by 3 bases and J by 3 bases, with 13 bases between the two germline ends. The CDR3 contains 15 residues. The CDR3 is CASSFSAMGTDTQYF. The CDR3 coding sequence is TGTGCCAGCAGCTTTTCCGCCATGGGGACAGATACGCAGTATTTT.

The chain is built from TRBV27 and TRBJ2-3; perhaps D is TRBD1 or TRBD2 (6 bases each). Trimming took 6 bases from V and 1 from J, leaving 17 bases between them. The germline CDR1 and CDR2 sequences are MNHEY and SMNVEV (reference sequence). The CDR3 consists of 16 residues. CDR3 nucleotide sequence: TGTGCCAGCAGGAGTACTCCAGGGGAGGGCACAGATACGCAGTATTTT. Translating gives CASRSTPGEGTDTQYF.

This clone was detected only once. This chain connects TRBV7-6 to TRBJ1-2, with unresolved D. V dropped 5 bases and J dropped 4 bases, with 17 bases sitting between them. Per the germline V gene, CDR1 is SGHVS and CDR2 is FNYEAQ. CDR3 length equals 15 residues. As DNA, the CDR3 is TGTGCCAGCAGCCCGGACGGAACACAGCTCTATGGCTACACCTTC. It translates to CASSPDGTQLYGYTF.

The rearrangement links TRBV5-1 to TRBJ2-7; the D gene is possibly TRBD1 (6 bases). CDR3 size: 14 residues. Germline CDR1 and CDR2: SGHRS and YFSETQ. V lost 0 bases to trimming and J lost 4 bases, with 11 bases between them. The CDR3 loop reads CASSLAQGSYEQYF. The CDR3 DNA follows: TGCGCCAGCAGCTTGGCACAGGGAAGTTACGAGCAGTACTTC.

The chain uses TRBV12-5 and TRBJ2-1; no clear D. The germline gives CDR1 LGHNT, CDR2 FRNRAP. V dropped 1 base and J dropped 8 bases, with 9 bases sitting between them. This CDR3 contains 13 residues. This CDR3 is CASGLGGAHEQFF. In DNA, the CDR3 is TGTGCTAGTGGTTTGGGAGGAGCCCATGAGCAGTTCTTC.

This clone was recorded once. CDR3 DNA sequence: TGTGCCAGCTCACCACTGGGGGGAACGAGCTCTGGGGCCAACGTCCTGACTTTC. It specifies CASSPLGGTSSGANVLTF. The rearrangement links TRBV18 to TRBJ2-6; the D gene is possibly TRBD2 (6 bases). CDR3 size: 18 residues. Germline CDR1 reads KGHSH; CDR2 reads LQKENI. The V end was cut by 1 base, the J end by 0 bases, with 13 bases between. The variable domain in full, with the rest retrieved from reference TRBV18 and TRBJ2-6, is NAGVMQNPRHLVRRRGQEARLRCSPMKGHSHVYWYRQLPEEGLKFMVYLQKENIIDESGMPKERFSAEFPKEGPSILRIQQVVRGDSAAYFCASSPLGGTSSGANVLTFGAGSRLTVL.

The CDR3 reads CASSVAPGDHEQYF. In DNA, the CDR3 is TGTGCCAGCAGCGTAGCTCCGGGAGACCACGAGCAGTACTTC. This chain uses TRBV9 with TRBJ2-7, with TRBD2 as a possible D gene (6 bases). Per germline, CDR1 SGDLS and CDR2 YYNGEE. V was clipped by 0 bases and J by 5 bases, with 12 bases between them. This CDR3 contains 14 residues.

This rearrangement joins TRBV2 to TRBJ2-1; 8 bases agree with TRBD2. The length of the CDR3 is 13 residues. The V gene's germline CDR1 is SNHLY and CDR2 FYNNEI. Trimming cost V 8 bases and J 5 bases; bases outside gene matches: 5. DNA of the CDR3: TGTGCCAGCTTGCTAGCGGGCAACAATGAGCAGTTCTTC. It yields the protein CASLLAGNNEQFF.

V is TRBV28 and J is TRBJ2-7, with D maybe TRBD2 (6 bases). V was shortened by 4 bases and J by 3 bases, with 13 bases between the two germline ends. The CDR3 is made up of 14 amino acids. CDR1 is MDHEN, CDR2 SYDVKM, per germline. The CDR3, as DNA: TGTGCCAGCAGTTGGGGAGGTTCGGGCTACGAGCAGTACTTC. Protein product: CASSWGGSGYEQYF.

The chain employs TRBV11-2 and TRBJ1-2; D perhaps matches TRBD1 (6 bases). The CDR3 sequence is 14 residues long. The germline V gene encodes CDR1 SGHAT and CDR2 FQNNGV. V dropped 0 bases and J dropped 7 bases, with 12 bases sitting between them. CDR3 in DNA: TGTGCCAGCAGCTTAGACGGGACATTGTCTGGCTACACCTTC. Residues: CASSLDGTLSGYTF.

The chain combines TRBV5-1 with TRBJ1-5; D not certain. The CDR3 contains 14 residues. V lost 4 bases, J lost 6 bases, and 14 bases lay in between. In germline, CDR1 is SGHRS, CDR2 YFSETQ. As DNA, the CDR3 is TGCGCCAGCAGCACTGGTGTGGATACTCAGCCCCAGCATTTT. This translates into CASSTGVDTQPQHF.

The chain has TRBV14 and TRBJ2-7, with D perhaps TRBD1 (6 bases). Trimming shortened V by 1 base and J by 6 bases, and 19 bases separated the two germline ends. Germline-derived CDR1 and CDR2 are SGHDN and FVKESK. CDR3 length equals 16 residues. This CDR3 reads CASSQVASWGRTEQYF. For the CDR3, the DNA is TGTGCCAGCAGCCAAGTTGCGTCGTGGGGGCGCACCGAGCAGTACTTC.

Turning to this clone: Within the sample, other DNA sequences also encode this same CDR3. CDR3 nucleotide sequence: TGTGCCAGCAGCTGGGGTAACACTGAAGCTTTCTTT. This sequence encodes CASSWGNTEAFF. The chain has TRBV5-4 and TRBJ1-1; no reliable D call. This CDR3 has 12 amino acids. The V end lost 3 bases, the J end lost 2 bases, and 5 bases lay between the germline ends. The germline V gene has CDR1 SGHNT and CDR2 YYREEE (reference sequence).

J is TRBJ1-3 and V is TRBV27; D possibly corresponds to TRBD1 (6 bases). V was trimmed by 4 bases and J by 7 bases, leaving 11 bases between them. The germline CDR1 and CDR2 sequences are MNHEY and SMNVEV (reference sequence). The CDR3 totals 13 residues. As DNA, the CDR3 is TGTGCCAGCAGTTCGCTAGGGGGGAACACCATATATTTT. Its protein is CASSSLGGNTIYF.

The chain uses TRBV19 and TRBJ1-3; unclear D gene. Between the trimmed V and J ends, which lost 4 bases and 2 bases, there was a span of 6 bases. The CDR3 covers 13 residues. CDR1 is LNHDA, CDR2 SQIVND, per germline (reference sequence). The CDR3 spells CASSTRPGNTIYF. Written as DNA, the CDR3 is TGTGCCAGTAGTACAAGACCTGGAAACACCATATATTTT.

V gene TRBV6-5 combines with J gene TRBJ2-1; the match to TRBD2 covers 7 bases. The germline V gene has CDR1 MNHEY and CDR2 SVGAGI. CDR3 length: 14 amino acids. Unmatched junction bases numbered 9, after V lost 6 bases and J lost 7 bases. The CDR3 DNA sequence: TGTGCCAGCAGACCCCCCGGGGGGTCAAATGAGCAGTTCTTC. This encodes CASRPPGGSNEQFF.

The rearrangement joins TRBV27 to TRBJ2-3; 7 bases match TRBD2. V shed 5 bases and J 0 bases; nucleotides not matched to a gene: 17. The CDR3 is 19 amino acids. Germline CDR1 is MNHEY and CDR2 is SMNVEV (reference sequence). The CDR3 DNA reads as TGTGCCAGCAGTGGCCCTCCGGGCCCGGGGACTATCAGCACAGATACGCAGTATTTT. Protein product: CASSGPPGPGTISTDTQYF.

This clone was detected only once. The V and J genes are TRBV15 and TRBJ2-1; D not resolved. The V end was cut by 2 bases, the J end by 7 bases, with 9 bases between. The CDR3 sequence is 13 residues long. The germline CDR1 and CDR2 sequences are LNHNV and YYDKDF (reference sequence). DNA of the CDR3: TGTGCCACCAGCAGAAACCCGACTAATGAGCAGTTCTTC. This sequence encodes CATSRNPTNEQFF.

CDR3 DNA sequence: TGTGCCAGCAGCCTAAGACTAGCGGGAGACAATGAGCAGTTCTTC. It specifies CASSLRLAGDNEQFF. This chain uses TRBV9 with TRBJ2-1; 12 bases are a match to TRBD2. The ends lost 4 bases at V and 5 bases at J; junction bases unmatched: 4. The CDR3 has 15 amino acids. Germline loops: CDR1 SGDLS, CDR2 YYNGEE. The full variable domain, rest sourced from reference TRBV9 and TRBJ2-1, is DSGVTQTPKHLITATGQRVTLRCSPRSGDLSVYWYQQSLDQGLQFLIQYYNGEERAKGNILERFSAQQFPDLHSELNLSSLELGDSALYFCASSLRLAGDNEQFFGPGTRLTVL.

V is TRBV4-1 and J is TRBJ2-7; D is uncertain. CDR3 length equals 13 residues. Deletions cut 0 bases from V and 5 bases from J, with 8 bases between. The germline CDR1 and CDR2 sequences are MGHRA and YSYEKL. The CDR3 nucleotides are TGCGCCAGCAGCCAAGAGGTGCTGGACGAGCAGTACTTC. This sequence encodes CASSQEVLDEQYF.

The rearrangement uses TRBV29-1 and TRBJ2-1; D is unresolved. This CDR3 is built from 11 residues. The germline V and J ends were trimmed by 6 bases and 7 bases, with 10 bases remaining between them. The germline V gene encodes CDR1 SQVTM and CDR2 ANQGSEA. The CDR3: CSVLLRNEQFF. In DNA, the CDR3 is TGCAGCGTGCTCTTAAGGAATGAGCAGTTCTTC.

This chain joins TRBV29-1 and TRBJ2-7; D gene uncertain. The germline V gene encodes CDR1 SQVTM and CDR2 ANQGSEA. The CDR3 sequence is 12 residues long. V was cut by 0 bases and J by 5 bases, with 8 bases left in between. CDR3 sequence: CSVEDSVNEQYF. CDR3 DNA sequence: TGCAGCGTTGAAGATTCCGTTAACGAGCAGTACTTC.